Listed below are T cell receptor beta chains from one sample, sequenced in a study of cytomegalovirus exposure and HLA in healthy donors. TCRdb's table, derived via immunoSEQ multiplex PCR, lists solely in-frame clones and lacks some. In total, the table holds 75,000 to 80,000 clones. The sample was PBMCs. These TCRs come from a man aged 18 to 35 in good health and CMV-seropositive. Each CDR3 is given with its conserved first and last residue. Each record gives: V gene, J gene, CDR3 protein.

v_gene: TRBV11-1
j_gene: TRBJ1-4
CDR3aa: CASSRDRSRREKLFF

v_gene: TRBV28
j_gene: TRBJ1-5
CDR3aa: CASSALQGDQPQHF

v_gene: TRBV27
j_gene: TRBJ1-2
CDR3aa: CASSLWPGQGGYGYTF

v_gene: TRBV4-1
j_gene: TRBJ1-1
CDR3aa: CASSQVTLARETEAFF

v_gene: TRBV18
j_gene: TRBJ2-7
CDR3aa: CASSPDRGLYEQYF

v_gene: TRBV10-3
j_gene: TRBJ1-2
CDR3aa: CAIRGEAKGAYGYTF

v_gene: TRBV15
j_gene: TRBJ2-3
CDR3aa: CATSIGLAGAQDTQYF

v_gene: TRBV19
j_gene: TRBJ2-2
CDR3aa: CASSTPFAGELFF

v_gene: TRBV6-1
j_gene: TRBJ1-1
CDR3aa: CASRVQGVTEAFF

v_gene: TRBV28
j_gene: TRBJ1-2
CDR3aa: CASGGRVDYGYTF

v_gene: TRBV19
j_gene: TRBJ1-6
CDR3aa: CASSTTGRYSPLHF

v_gene: TRBV7-8
j_gene: TRBJ1-1
CDR3aa: CASSVDRNKAFF

v_gene: TRBV5-1
j_gene: TRBJ2-5
CDR3aa: CASSPVGGETQYF

v_gene: TRBV11-1
j_gene: TRBJ2-7
CDR3aa: CASSFGQGLPYEQYF

v_gene: TRBV5-1
j_gene: TRBJ2-1
CDR3aa: CASSSSYQTANEQFF

v_gene: TRBV4-1
j_gene: TRBJ2-4
CDR3aa: CASRPHLTGLIIQYF

v_gene: TRBV9
j_gene: TRBJ2-3
CDR3aa: CASSVVNADTQYF

v_gene: TRBV5-4
j_gene: TRBJ2-7
CDR3aa: CASSQLQGSAYEQYF

v_gene: TRBV13
j_gene: TRBJ1-1
CDR3aa: CASSEQENTEAFF

v_gene: TRBV6-5
j_gene: TRBJ1-2
CDR3aa: CASSYSGGYGYTF

v_gene: TRBV25-1
j_gene: TRBJ2-7
CDR3aa: CASSEFVAGAGEQYF

v_gene: TRBV4-1
j_gene: TRBJ1-5
CDR3aa: CASSPHVGTGAPDPQHF

v_gene: TRBV28
j_gene: TRBJ2-3
CDR3aa: CASSRTGARDTQYF

v_gene: TRBV18
j_gene: TRBJ2-7
CDR3aa: CASSPQRELSYEQYF

v_gene: TRBV6-1
j_gene: TRBJ1-2
CDR3aa: CASSVHEHGYTF

v_gene: TRBV4-2
j_gene: TRBJ2-7
CDR3aa: CASSQDFGTGSYEQYF

v_gene: TRBV6-1
j_gene: TRBJ2-7
CDR3aa: CASSPRMSEQYF

v_gene: TRBV10-3
j_gene: TRBJ2-2
CDR3aa: CAISEEVKQFHTGELFF

v_gene: TRBV10-2
j_gene: TRBJ1-6
CDR3aa: CASRTTGEGSPLHF

v_gene: TRBV19
j_gene: TRBJ2-1
CDR3aa: CASSPRTSGSGHEQFF

v_gene: TRBV10-3
j_gene: TRBJ1-1
CDR3aa: CAISEAGGTNTEAFF

v_gene: TRBV28
j_gene: TRBJ1-1
CDR3aa: CASSDREFRGTEAFF

v_gene: TRBV30
j_gene: TRBJ1-2
CDR3aa: CAKDRDGGYTF

v_gene: TRBV18
j_gene: TRBJ2-5
CDR3aa: CASSPGQGSQETQYF

v_gene: TRBV7-3
j_gene: TRBJ1-1
CDR3aa: CASSIYKNTEAFF

v_gene: TRBV5-4
j_gene: TRBJ1-2
CDR3aa: CASSLEPDRAYGYTF

v_gene: TRBV11-1
j_gene: TRBJ2-7
CDR3aa: CAPRGQGYEQYF

v_gene: TRBV28
j_gene: TRBJ1-5
CDR3aa: CASSFSRGDQPQHF

v_gene: TRBV6-1
j_gene: TRBJ2-1
CDR3aa: CASSESAGFNNEQFF

v_gene: TRBV9
j_gene: TRBJ1-2
CDR3aa: CASSVRAGWDYGYTF